A selection of T cell receptor beta chains follows, all from one sample in a study of T-cell reconstitution after alpha-beta-depleted transplantation in children. TCRdb reanalysed the PCR reads using MiXCR and keeps one entry per CDR3 protein. The repertoire has about 980,000 distinct CDR3 sequences, about 29% of them found once; the top ten carry roughly 27%. The specimen comprised PBMCs, mostly from graft donor cells, sampled 360 days after TCRalphabeta/CD19-depleted stem cell transplant. Source of these receptors: a boy under two years old who had a stem cell transplant for SCID, so the T cells may come from the graft donor. Each CDR3 is given with its conserved first and last residue. The D gene is left open where the match is weak. Clone sizes are given selectively: once, few, many, or a class where the clone is expanded.

>TRBD2|few|TRBV12-3/TRBV12-4|TRBJ2-3
CASSPLGAGGLTDTQYF
TGTGCCAGCAGCCCCCTAGGAGCGGGGGGTTTGACAGATACGCAGTATTTT
>TRBD2|.|TRBV27|TRBJ2-1
CASSPQWLAGYYNEQFF
TGTGCCAGCAGTCCCCAATGGCTAGCGGGGTATTACAATGAGCAGTTCTTC
>.|.|TRBV24-1|TRBJ2-1
CATSDRRGIKEQFF
TGTGCCACCAGTGACCGGAGGGGGATTAAAGAGCAGTTCTTC
>TRBD2|.|TRBV28|TRBJ2-7
CASSPRWSGGHGEQYF
TGTGCCAGCAGTCCCCGATGGAGCGGGGGCCACGGTGAGCAGTACTTC
>.|.|TRBV28|TRBJ2-4
CASSWQGIAKNIQYF
TGTGCCAGCAGTTGGCAGGGAATAGCCAAAAACATTCAGTACTTC
>.|.|TRBV29-1|TRBJ2-7
CSVGDGGEQYF
TGCAGCGTTGGTGACGGGGGCGAGCAGTACTTC
>.|.|TRBV5-1|TRBJ2-1
CASSNGGDVYNEQFF
TGCGCCAGCTCCAACGGAGGGGACGTATACAATGAGCAGTTCTTC
>TRBD1|many|TRBV29-1|TRBJ2-7
CSVGTATSYEQYF
TGCAGCGTAGGGACAGCCACCTCCTACGAGCAGTACTTC
>.|.|TRBV4-1|TRBJ2-1
CASSQERVRNEQFF
TGCGCCAGCAGCCAAGAAAGGGTAAGAAATGAGCAGTTCTTC
>TRBD2|few|TRBV2|TRBJ2-1
CASQVLSGGASGNEQFF
TGTGCCAGCCAAGTCCTTAGCGGGGGGGCATCAGGGAATGAGCAGTTCTTC
>TRBD2|few|TRBV5-1|TRBJ2-3
CASRSLAGVTDTQYF
TGCGCCAGCAGAAGTCTAGCGGGGGTAACAGATACGCAGTATTTT
>TRBD1|few|TRBV29-1|TRBJ2-2
CSVAGQGVPSNTGELFF
TGCAGCGTTGCCGGACAGGGAGTGCCCTCGAACACCGGGGAGCTGTTTTTT
>TRBD1|.|TRBV7-2|TRBJ1-5
CASSLAPGQGYQPQHF
TGTGCCAGCAGCTTAGCGCCGGGACAGGGTTATCAGCCCCAGCATTTT
>.|.|TRBV5-1|TRBJ2-6
CASISGGTGANVLTF
TGCGCCAGTATATCCGGCGGGACTGGGGCCAACGTCCTGACTTTC
>TRBD2|.|TRBV5-1|TRBJ2-2
CASSLGLLAGGPTGELFF
TGCGCCAGCAGCTTGGGCCTACTAGCGGGGGGGCCCACCGGGGAGCTGTTTTTT
>.|.|TRBV28|TRBJ2-1
CASSLPTPRHYNEQFF
TGTGCCAGCAGTTTACCGACTCCTCGACACTACAATGAGCAGTTCTTC
>.|few|TRBV4-2|TRBJ2-2
CASSQNFPGELFF
TGTGCCAGCAGCCAAAATTTTCCCGGGGAGCTGTTTTTT
>TRBD2|.|TRBV3-1|TRBJ2-5
CASSHQAGIQETQYF
TGTGCCAGCAGCCACCAAGCGGGAATTCAAGAGACCCAGTACTTC
>TRBD2|few|TRBV12-3/TRBV12-4|TRBJ2-5
CASVGIAGVGETQYF
TGTGCCAGCGTTGGGATAGCGGGGGTGGGGGAGACCCAGTACTTC
>.|.|TRBV12-3/TRBV12-4|TRBJ2-7
CASSPGFDEQYF
TGTGCCAGCAGTCCCGGATTCGACGAGCAGTACTTC
>TRBD1|.|TRBV13|TRBJ2-5
CASSTQGPQETQYF
TGTGCCAGCAGCACACAGGGGCCCCAAGAGACCCAGTACTTC
>TRBD1|.|TRBV12-3/TRBV12-4|TRBJ1-5
CASSLGQVRGKNQPQHF
TGTGCCAGCAGTCTCGGACAGGTGAGAGGGAAAAATCAGCCCCAGCATTTT
>.|few|TRBV5-1|TRBJ2-5
CASRDRVGWGQETQYF
TGCGCCAGCAGGGACCGAGTAGGCTGGGGCCAAGAGACCCAGTACTTC
>TRBD2|.|TRBV5-1|TRBJ2-2
CASSTGLAGGGSNTGELFF
TGCGCCAGCAGCACCGGACTAGCGGGGGGCGGATCTAACACCGGGGAGCTGTTTTTT
>TRBD2|few|TRBV4-1|TRBJ2-1
CASSPRDYYNEQFF
TGCGCCAGCAGCCCCCGGGACTACTACAATGAGCAGTTCTTC
>.|few|TRBV4-1|TRBJ2-3
CASSHLGPAGDTQYF
TGCGCCAGCAGCCATCTCGGCCCTGCGGGGGATACGCAGTATTTT
>.|medium-sized|TRBV29-1|TRBJ2-7
CSAWGNEQYF
TGCAGCGCTTGGGGGAATGAGCAGTACTTC
>.|.|TRBV5-1|TRBJ2-5
CASSDGQYRGETQYF
TGCGCCAGCAGCGACGGACAGTATCGTGGGGAGACCCAGTACTTC
>.|few|TRBV6-6|TRBJ2-7
CASSTSGTFEQYF
TGTGCCAGCAGTACCTCCGGGACCTTCGAGCAGTACTTC
>TRBD1|.|TRBV5-1|TRBJ2-2
CASSSTGVPNTGELFF
TGCGCCAGCAGCTCCACAGGGGTCCCCAACACCGGGGAGCTGTTTTTT
>.|.|TRBV20-1|TRBJ2-4
CSARGPYASLAKNIQYF
TGCAGTGCTAGAGGCCCCTATGCAAGCCTAGCCAAAAACATTCAGTACTTC
>TRBD1|.|TRBV20-1|TRBJ2-7
CSPIGQGASEQYF
TGCAGTCCAATCGGACAGGGGGCTAGCGAGCAGTACTTC
>.|.|TRBV6-1|TRBJ2-7
CASTRAKGNSQGEQYF
TGTGCCAGCACCCGGGCCAAGGGCAACTCACAGGGCGAGCAGTACTTC
>.|.|TRBV25-1|TRBJ2-7
CASGGFAYEQYF
TGTGCCAGCGGGGGGTTCGCCTACGAGCAGTACTTC
>.|.|TRBV20-1|TRBJ1-2
CSARRALGQGHHYGYTF
TGCAGTGCTAGGCGGGCGTTGGGGCAGGGCCATCACTATGGCTACACCTTC
>.|.|TRBV27|TRBJ2-5
CASSLHLGLQETQYF
TGTGCCAGCAGTTTACATCTTGGGCTCCAAGAGACCCAGTACTTC
>.|.|TRBV6-5|TRBJ2-3
CASSYSGNRGDTQYF
TGTGCCAGCAGTTACTCGGGTAATCGGGGGGATACGCAGTATTTT
>TRBD2|few|TRBV5-5|TRBJ2-7
CASSSVSGGYYEQYF
TGTGCCAGCAGCTCCGTTAGCGGGGGGTACTACGAGCAGTACTTC
>.|.|TRBV28|TRBJ2-5
CASTTGVVRETQYF
TGTGCCAGCACCACGGGGGTAGTCCGGGAGACCCAGTACTTC
>TRBD2|.|TRBV6-5|TRBJ2-5
CASSYDASGAFRTQYF
TGTGCCAGCAGTTACGACGCTAGCGGGGCCTTTAGGACCCAGTACTTC
>TRBD1|many|TRBV28|TRBJ2-7
CASRARTGNFYEQYF
TGTGCCAGCAGGGCTAGGACAGGGAACTTTTACGAGCAGTACTTC
>.|.|TRBV12-3/TRBV12-4|TRBJ1-3
CASSLNNLSGNTIYF
TGTGCCAGCAGTTTAAATAACCTCTCTGGAAACACCATATATTTT
>.|.|TRBV5-1|TRBJ2-3
CASKRIGLRDTQYF
TGCGCCAGCAAACGCATCGGCCTAAGAGATACGCAGTATTTT
>TRBD1|few|TRBV20-1|TRBJ2-3
CSAKGQGRSPSTDTQYF
TGCAGTGCCAAGGGACAGGGCCGGAGTCCTAGCACAGATACGCAGTATTTT
>.|.|TRBV9|TRBJ2-1
CASSARVFTNEQFF
TGTGCCAGCAGCGCCAGGGTCTTCACCAATGAGCAGTTCTTC
>.|few|TRBV5-6|TRBJ2-3
CASSPTPSGSLTDTQYF
TGTGCCAGCAGCCCGACTCCTTCGGGGTCGTTAACAGATACGCAGTATTTT
>.|few|TRBV20-1|TRBJ2-3
CSARWENTQYF
TGCAGTGCTAGATGGGAAAATACGCAGTATTTT
>TRBD2|few|TRBV24-1|TRBJ2-1
CATRSGGTSYNEQFF
TGTGCCACCAGGAGCGGGGGGACCTCCTACAATGAGCAGTTCTTC
>.|.|TRBV7-6|TRBJ2-7
CASSPVDSYEQYF
TGTGCCAGCAGCCCGGTTGACTCCTACGAGCAGTACTTC
>.|.|TRBV5-1|TRBJ2-1
CASSLVAGTSEQFF
TGCGCCAGCAGCTTGGTGGCAGGGACGAGTGAGCAGTTCTTC
>TRBD2|.|TRBV12-3/TRBV12-4|TRBJ2-7
CASSLDRTSGNYEQYF
TGTGCCAGCAGTTTGGACAGGACTAGCGGGAACTACGAGCAGTACTTC
>.|.|TRBV20-1|TRBJ2-7
CSARVTRSSYEQYF
TGCAGTGCTAGAGTGACGCGGAGCTCCTACGAGCAGTACTTC
>TRBD2|few|TRBV5-1|TRBJ2-1
CASSLVAGNNEQFF
TGTGCCAGCAGCTTGGTAGCGGGAAACAATGAGCAGTTCTTC
>.|.|TRBV12-3/TRBV12-4|TRBJ2-5
CASSLALTDLQETQYF
TGTGCCAGCAGTTTAGCCTTGACGGACCTCCAAGAGACCCAGTACTTC